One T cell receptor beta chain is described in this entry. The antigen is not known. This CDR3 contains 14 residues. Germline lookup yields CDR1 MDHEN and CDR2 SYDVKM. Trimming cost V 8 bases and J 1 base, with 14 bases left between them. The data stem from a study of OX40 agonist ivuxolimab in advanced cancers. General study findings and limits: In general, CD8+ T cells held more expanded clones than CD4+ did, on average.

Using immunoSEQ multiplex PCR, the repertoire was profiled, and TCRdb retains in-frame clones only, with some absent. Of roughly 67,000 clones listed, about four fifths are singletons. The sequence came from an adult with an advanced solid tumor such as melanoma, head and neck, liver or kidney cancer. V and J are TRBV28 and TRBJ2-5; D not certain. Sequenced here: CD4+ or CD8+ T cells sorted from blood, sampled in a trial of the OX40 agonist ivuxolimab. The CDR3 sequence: CASSTSWGQETQYF. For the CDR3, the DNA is TGTGCCAGCTCTACGAGTTGGGGCCAAGAGACCCAGTACTTC.